One T cell receptor beta chain is described in this entry. Using unique molecular identifiers, the investigators prepared the TCRbeta library. TCRdb reanalysed the PCR reads using MiXCR and keeps one entry per CDR3 protein. The sample yields hundreds of thousands of distinct CDR3 sequences, about 16% seen once. The entry originates in a study of T-cell reconstitution after alpha-beta-depleted transplantation in children. The CDR3 covers 15 residues. V trimming: 1 base; J trimming: 4 bases; junction bases outside the gene matches: 6. Germline V gives CDR1 LGHNA, CDR2 YNFKEQ. V usage is TRBV4-2 and J usage is TRBJ2-5, with TRBD2 identical over 7 bases. This clonotype was obtained from a human donor who donated a stem cell graft to a child with acute lymphoblastic leukemia. Source: PBMCs from the stem cell graft donor, taken from the stem cell graft. The CDR3 protein is CASSQGGGNGETQYF. Here the CDR3 DNA reads TGTGCCAGCAGCCAAGGGGGGGGAAATGGAGAGACCCAGTACTTC.